These 3 T cell receptor beta chains originate from one sample sequenced in a study of T cell responses to AZD1222 COVID-19 vaccine. Sequenced by immunoSEQ multiplex PCR; TCRdb stores in-frame clones only, minus some. The sample holds fewer than 90,000 clones, under 95% seen once. The specimen was peripheral blood, collected 28 days after the second AZD1222 dose. The receptors originated from an adult who received the AZD1222 COVID-19 vaccine.

In its sample, this clone was seen a few times. The V call is TRBV21-1, the J call TRBJ1-5. TRBV21-1 counts as a pseudogene. CDR3 length: 16 residues. The CDR3 DNA follows: TGTGCCAGCAGCAAATCCGCCAGGCGAGGGGATCAGCCCCAGCATTTT. Protein product: CASSKSARRGDQPQHF.

V usage is TRBV29-1 and J usage is TRBJ2-2; D gene ambiguous. CDR3 length: 11 residues. CDR1 and CDR2 from the germline V gene are SQVTM and ANQGSEA. Trimming took off 7 bases at V and 1 base at J, with 4 bases between the two ends. The CDR3 sequence: CSAGNTGELFF. In DNA, the CDR3 is TGCAGCGCCGGGAACACCGGGGAGCTGTTTTTT.

The V call is TRBV10-3, the J call TRBJ2-2; D not certain. The germline CDR1 and CDR2 sequences are ENHRY and SYGVKD. The CDR3 runs 12 residues. The V gene lost 10 bases and the J gene lost 4 bases, with 10 bases spanning the gap. The CDR3 sequence: CATNRGTGELFF. In nucleotides, the CDR3 is TGTGCCACGAACCGCGGCACCGGGGAGCTGTTTTTT.